Here is one TCR beta chain with its context. Recruitment covered about two dozen US areas and drew participants whose ages spanned roughly 18 to 100 years. Sequencing used immunoSEQ multiplex PCR; TCRdb keeps in-frame clones, though not all of them. The sample has 110,000 to 150,000 clones, roughly 78% seen once. Germline loops: CDR1 SGHVS, CDR2 FNYEAQ. V was trimmed by 5 bases and J by 0 bases, leaving 9 bases between them. The CDR3 is made up of 14 amino acids. The source of the sample is a study of blood T cell repertoires in COVID-19. The receptor's source is a woman aged 45 to 65 who had recovered from COVID-19. The chain uses TRBV7-6 and TRBJ2-3; D perhaps matches TRBD2 (6 bases). Sequences were obtained from PBMCs or T cells enriched from blood (not recorded which). DNA of the CDR3: TGTGCCAGCAGCGGGGGGACTAGCACAGATACGCAGTATTTT. It translates to CASSGGTSTDTQYF.